The 9 T cell receptor beta chains reported below all come from one sample, sequenced in a study of human T cells and chemical hapten exposure. TCRdb re-derived calls from the RACE reads in MiXCR, one entry per CDR3 protein. The data show around 250,000 distinct CDR3 sequences, with about 9% seen just once and approximately 2.3% held by the top ten. Time point indicated: pre-sensitization, week 0. Treatment indicated: therapeutic diphenylcyclopropenone sensitization with weekly scalp DPC. Sequences were derived from whole blood, sampled in connection with sensitization to the hapten diphenylcyclopropenone (DPC). These receptors came from a woman between 35 and 50 years old with alopecia areata. Some clones in this sample may be carry-over from other donors' samples.

This clonotype was seen a few times. For the CDR3, the DNA is TGTGCCAGCAGTTTAGGGGGGGCTTCTAATGAAAAACTGTTTTTT. Its translation: CASSLGGASNEKLFF. This chain connects TRBV12-3 or TRBV12-4 to TRBJ1-4; possibly TRBD1 for D (6 bases). The CDR3 extends over 15 amino acids. V lost 1 base and J lost 3, with 9 bases in between.

This clonotype was recorded many times. The V call is TRBV7-2, the J call TRBJ1-6; D is perhaps TRBD1 (5 bases). This CDR3 is built from 16 residues. Per the germline V gene, CDR1 is SGHTA and CDR2 is FQGNSA. V was cut by 5 bases and J by 0 bases, with 11 bases left in between. This chain's CDR3 is CASSRGRNSYNSPLHF. In nucleotides, the CDR3 is TGTGCCAGCAGCCGGGGACGGAACTCCTATAATTCACCCCTCCACTTT.

This clonotype showed up just a few times. The chain employs TRBV9 and TRBJ2-2; tentatively, D is TRBD1 or TRBD2 (5 bases each). This CDR3 region has 15 residues. V was clipped by 1 base and J by 3 bases, with 10 bases between them. CDR1 SGDLS and CDR2 YYNGEE come from the germline V gene. The CDR3 DNA sequence: TGTGCCAGCAGCGTACAAGGGGAGCACACCGGGGAGCTGTTTTTT. It specifies CASSVQGEHTGELFF.

The chain has TRBV2 and TRBJ2-1; 12 positions match TRBD2. Unmatched junction bases numbered 14, after V lost 6 bases and J lost 2 bases. CDR3 length: 19 amino acids. The germline CDR1 and CDR2 sequences are SNHLY and FYNNEI. In nucleotides, the CDR3 is TGTGCCAGCAGAGCTATACCGGGACTAGCGGGTCTTGCCTACAATGAGCAGTTCTTC. It specifies CASRAIPGLAGLAYNEQFF.

This clonotype occurred many times. The chain uses TRBV27 and TRBJ2-7; D not resolved. Germline-derived CDR1 and CDR2 are MNHEY and SMNVEV (reference sequence). The germline V and J ends were trimmed by 1 base and 4 bases, with 8 bases remaining between them. CDR3 size: 13 residues. DNA for the CDR3: TGTGCCAGCAGTTTATTGGGTCCGTACGAGCAGTACTTC. This gives the protein CASSLLGPYEQYF.

This clonotype was found a few times. V is TRBV20-1 and J is TRBJ2-5; 8 bases fit TRBD2. This CDR3 region has 16 residues. Germline lookup yields CDR1 DFQATT and CDR2 SNEGSKA (reference sequence). J lost 4 bases, V lost 3 bases, and 13 bases had no gene match. CDR3 amino acids: CSARENTWAGGETQYF. CDR3 sequence (DNA): TGCAGTGCTAGGGAGAATACCTGGGCGGGAGGAGAGACCCAGTACTTC.

Ten or more counts support this clonotype. The DNA of the CDR3 is TGTGCCAGCAGCCAAGAAATAGGGGAGCTGTTTTTT. This codes for CASSQEIGELFF. The chain joins TRBV3-1 to TRBJ2-2; D remains ambiguous. CDR1 is LGHDT and CDR2 is YNNKEL in the germline V gene (reference sequence). CDR3 size: 12 residues. V lost 0 bases to trimming and J lost 8 bases, with 4 bases between them.

To note about this clonotype: It may be a read error: a sequence one base away is much more abundant. The V call is TRBV21-1, the J call TRBJ2-2. TRBV21-1 is a pseudogene locus. This CDR3 spans 12 amino acids. The CDR3 nucleotides are TGTGCCAGCAGCATAAACACCGGGGAGCTGTTTTTT. Translated: CASSINTGELFF.

This clonotype has just a few counts. The rearrangement joins TRBV20-1 to TRBJ2-5; tentatively, D is TRBD2 (5 bases). The CDR3 loop spans 12 amino acids. CDR1 DFQATT and CDR2 SNEGSKA come from the germline V gene (reference sequence). Trimming left V 4 bases short and J 1 base short, with 7 bases between. The CDR3 here is CSAKSGQETQYF. Here the CDR3 DNA reads TGCAGTGCTAAGAGCGGCCAAGAGACCCAGTACTTC.